The 3 T cell receptor beta chains below all came from one sample that was sequenced in a study of blood T cell repertoires in COVID-19. Libraries were prepared by immunoSEQ multiplex PCR; TCRdb keeps only in-frame clonotypes and omits some of them. The sample gives 150,000 to 200,000 clones, roughly three quarters of which show up once; about 15% is in the top ten. The sequenced sample consisted of PBMCs or T cells enriched from blood (not recorded which). These receptors were obtained from a woman in her forties or fifties with acute COVID-19.

The V and J genes are TRBV24-1 and TRBJ1-4; D is possibly TRBD1 (5 bases). CDR3 length: 16 amino acids. Germline loops: CDR1 KGHDR, CDR2 SFDVKD. The V gene lost 7 bases and the J gene lost 7 bases, with 21 bases spanning the gap. CDR3 nucleotide sequence: TGTGCCACCAGCGATAACACCCAGGGCGTTGGTGAAAAACTGTTTTTT. As protein: CATSDNTQGVGEKLFF.

This chain links TRBV7-3 with TRBJ1-4; D remains ambiguous. The V and J ends lost 5 bases and 4 bases respectively, with 8 bases between them. The CDR3 sequence is 13 residues long. The V gene's germline CDR1 is SGHTA and CDR2 FQGTGA. The CDR3 DNA follows: TGTGCCAGCAGCCTGAGAATTAATGAAAAACTGTTTTTT. The encoded protein is CASSLRINEKLFF.

This sequence joins TRBV5-8 and TRBJ1-2, with 8 bases fitting TRBD1. Trimming took 4 bases from V and 7 from J; bases not matched to a gene: 12. Germline loops: CDR1 SGHTS, CDR2 YDEGEE. The length of the CDR3 is 15 residues. This CDR3 is CASSPRTGSIIGYTF. The CDR3 DNA follows: TGTGCCAGCAGCCCCCGGACAGGGTCCATCATTGGCTACACCTTC.